What follows are 19 T cell receptor beta chains derived from one specimen sequenced in a study of shared clonotypes between healthy human individuals (dated by TCRdb to the early 2020s). Library preparation used the immunoSEQ multiplex PCR assay. Sourced from immuneACCESS, this table was stored by TCRdb with only in-frame sequences that have V and J called. A share of the clones is absent; for the studies checked, an unresolved V gene accounts for under half, and the remainder has no known explanation. The sample table holds 980,000 or so clones, of which approximately 80% were seen once. The ten largest clones capture about 1.5% of the sample. Sequencing was done on a sample of memory CD4+ T cells sorted from blood. The cell subset or site label for this specimen denotes: CD45RA-negative fraction. The source is a man aged 18 to 30 in good health.

On this clone itself: A much larger clone is a single base away; this may be a read error. The V call is TRBV7-8, the J call TRBJ1-3; 7 bases agree with TRBD1. Losses at the gene ends were 6 bases for V and 0 bases for J; bases not matched to a gene: 5. CDR3 size: 15 residues. Germline V CDR1 and CDR2: SGHVS, FQNEAQ. This CDR3 is CASSQGGNSGNTIYF. CDR3 DNA sequence: TGTGCCAGCAGTCAAGGGGGCAACTCTGGAAACACCATATATTTT.

The chain joins TRBV14 to TRBJ2-7, with 7 bases identical to TRBD2. Germline CDR1 is SGHDN and CDR2 is FVKESK. This CDR3 comprises 14 residues. The V segment lost 3 bases and the J segment 2 bases; nucleotides outside the gene matches: 4. CDR3 sequence (DNA): TGTGCCAGCAGCCAGAGCGGGGCCCCCTACGAGCAGTACTTC. This sequence encodes CASSQSGAPYEQYF.

V usage is TRBV4-3 and J usage is TRBJ1-4; maybe TRBD1 (5 bases). CDR3 length: 18 residues. V gave up 0 bases and J gave up 0 bases, with 14 bases separating them. Germline values: CDR1 LGHNA, CDR2 YSLEER. CDR3 sequence (DNA): TGCGCCAGCAGCCAAGACTGGCCCCCCAGGGCAACTAATGAAAAACTGTTTTTT. Translated, it gives CASSQDWPPRATNEKLFF.

The rearrangement joins TRBV27 to TRBJ2-6; D is uncertain. The germline V and J ends were trimmed by 7 bases and 0 bases, with 10 bases remaining between them. There are 15 residues in the CDR3. In germline, CDR1 is MNHEY, CDR2 SMNVEV (reference sequence). The chain's CDR3 is CASTPTRSGANVLTF. The DNA of the CDR3 is TGTGCCAGCACCCCAACCCGCTCTGGGGCCAACGTCCTGACTTTC.

The rearrangement uses TRBV7-2 and TRBJ2-7; D ambiguous. The CDR3 extends over 13 amino acids. CDR1 and CDR2 (germline): SGHTA, FQGNSA. The V end was cut by 6 bases, the J end by 0 bases, with 9 bases between. The CDR3 region has the DNA TGTGCCAGCAGACCACCGAGCTCCTACGAGCAGTACTTC. Translation: CASRPPSSYEQYF.

This chain joins TRBV6-6 and TRBJ1-2; no clear D. V lost 0 bases and J 2 bases, leaving 10 bases between the germline ends. This CDR3 is built from 15 residues. The germline gives CDR1 MNHNY, CDR2 SVGAGI (reference sequence). CDR3 amino acids: CASSYSAGDNYGYTF. The CDR3 region has the DNA TGTGCCAGCAGTTACTCGGCAGGAGACAACTATGGCTACACCTTC.

V usage is TRBV6-1 and J usage is TRBJ2-3; maybe TRBD2 (5 bases). Germline lookup yields CDR1 MNHNS and CDR2 SASEGT. The CDR3 extends over 12 amino acids. V lost 5 bases to trimming and J lost 5 bases, with 8 bases between them. The CDR3 DNA reads TGTGCCAGCAGTACCACTAGAGATACGCAGTATTTT. Translated, it gives CASSTTRDTQYF.

The rearrangement links TRBV4-2 to TRBJ2-1; TRBD2 agrees at 8 bases. V was clipped by 0 bases and J by 7 bases; unmatched bases: 11. The length of the CDR3 is 17 residues. CDR1 is LGHNA and CDR2 is YNFKEQ in the germline V gene. CDR3 protein: CASSQEVTGGPGNEQFF. The CDR3, as DNA: TGTGCCAGCAGCCAAGAGGTAACGGGGGGGCCAGGGAATGAGCAGTTCTTC.

The chain links TRBV7-9 to TRBJ2-3, with D hard to call. V was pared by 2 bases and J by 6 bases, with 6 bases between. Germline CDR1 SEHNR, CDR2 FQNEAQ (reference sequence). The CDR3 is 12 residues long. CDR3 nucleotides: TGTGCCAGCAGCTTATATGGGGATACGCAGTATTTT. Translating gives CASSLYGDTQYF.

This chain uses TRBV19 with TRBJ2-7; D might be TRBD2 (6 bases). Trimming removed 10 bases at V and 4 bases at J, with 20 bases between. The CDR3 has 14 residues. In germline, CDR1 is LNHDA, CDR2 SQIVND (reference sequence). The CDR3 bases are TGTGCCACCGCGGGACTCCCCCCGAGGTACGAGCAGTACTTC. This codes for CATAGLPPRYEQYF. Full variable domain (remainder filled in from reference TRBV19 and TRBJ2-7): DGGITQSPKYLFRKEGQNVTLSCEQNLNHDAMYWYRQDPGQGLRLIYYSQIVNDFQKGDIAEGYSVSREKKESFPLTVTSAQKNPTAFYLCATAGLPPRYEQYFGPGTRLTVT.

Worth noting for this clone: The same CDR3 arises from other DNA sequences in this sample as well. The chain recombines TRBV18 with TRBJ2-1; tentatively, D is TRBD2 (6 bases). CDR1 is KGHSH, CDR2 LQKENI, per germline. Trimming cost V 3 bases and J 4 bases, with 13 bases left between them. The CDR3 totals 15 residues. CDR3 loop: CASSPGQTSYNEQFF. The CDR3 DNA reads TGTGCCAGCTCACCTGGGCAGACTAGTTACAATGAGCAGTTCTTC.

V usage is TRBV27 and J usage is TRBJ2-6; perhaps TRBD1 as D (5 bases). The germline V and J ends were trimmed by 3 bases and 1 base, with 16 bases remaining between them. This CDR3 spans 18 amino acids. Per germline, CDR1 MNHEY and CDR2 SMNVEV (reference sequence). The CDR3 sequence: CASSLVPGSISGANVLTF. The CDR3 region has the DNA TGTGCCAGCAGTTTGGTTCCAGGGTCTATTTCTGGGGCCAACGTCCTGACTTTC.

V gene TRBV2 combines with J gene TRBJ2-3; D could derive from TRBD1 or TRBD2 (6 bases each). Looked up from germline, CDR1 is SNHLY and CDR2 is FYNNEI. The CDR3 covers 15 residues. The ends were cut back, 6 bases at V and 2 bases at J, with 15 bases in the middle. CDR3 DNA: TGTGCCAGCAGCCTGGAGGGGGGCCACACAGATACGCAGTATTTT. This sequence encodes CASSLEGGHTDTQYF.

This clone came up a few times. This sequence joins TRBV19 and TRBJ1-5, with 7 nucleotides matching TRBD1. This CDR3 has 13 residues. The V and J ends lost 8 bases and 3 bases, in that order; junction bases with no gene match: 4. The germline gives CDR1 LNHDA, CDR2 SQIVND (reference sequence). CDR3 sequence reads: CASSGQVNQPQHF. In DNA form, the CDR3 reads TGTGCCAGTTCTGGACAGGTCAATCAGCCCCAGCATTTT.

This chain connects TRBV5-5 to TRBJ1-4; TRBD1 aligns across 10 bases. The CDR3 extends over 18 amino acids. CDR1 and CDR2 (germline): SGHKS, YYEKEE (reference sequence). V lost 1 base and J lost 4; bases outside the gene matches: 10. This chain's CDR3 is CASSLRPGTGAFNEKLFF. As DNA, the CDR3 is TGTGCCAGCAGCTTGAGACCCGGGACAGGGGCTTTTAATGAAAAACTGTTTTTT.

The count of this clone is one. This chain joins TRBV5-8 and TRBJ2-7; weak D call: TRBD1 (6 bases). The germline CDR1 and CDR2 sequences are SGHTS and YDEGEE. This CDR3 spans 17 amino acids. Trimming pared 2 bases from V and 0 bases from J, leaving 18 bases between. The CDR3 DNA reads TGTGCCAGCAGCTTAATACGATTACAGGGATTCTCCTACGAGCAGTACTTC. Translation gives CASSLIRLQGFSYEQYF.

The chain joins TRBV7-9 to TRBJ2-6, with a weak D call TRBD2 (6 bases). The CDR3 is 19 amino acids. CDR1 is SEHNR and CDR2 is FQNEAQ in the germline V gene (reference sequence). V shed 5 bases and J shed 2 bases, with 22 bases lying between them. The DNA of the CDR3 is TGTGCCAGCAGCCAAGGATTAGGGACTGTAAAGGCTGGGGCCAACGTCCTGACTTTC. Amino acid sequence: CASSQGLGTVKAGANVLTF.

The chain employs TRBV5-4 and TRBJ2-3, with TRBD2 matching over 10 bases. The CDR3 sequence is 16 residues long. Per the germline V gene, CDR1 is SGHNT and CDR2 is YYREEE (reference sequence). J lost 2 bases, V lost 4 bases, and 7 bases had no gene match. The CDR3, as DNA: TGTGCCAGCAGCCCGGGGACTAGCGCTTCCACAGATACGCAGTATTTT. It encodes CASSPGTSASTDTQYF.

This clone was counted once. The chain couples TRBV7-2 to TRBJ2-7; D gene ambiguous. The V and J ends lost 5 bases and 0 bases respectively, with 14 bases between them. Germline V lookup: CDR1 SGHTA, CDR2 FQGNSA. This CDR3 is 15 amino acids long. The CDR3 nucleotides are TGTGCCAGCAGCCCAAGGGCGGTCCCCTCCTACGAGCAGTACTTC. Encoded protein: CASSPRAVPSYEQYF.